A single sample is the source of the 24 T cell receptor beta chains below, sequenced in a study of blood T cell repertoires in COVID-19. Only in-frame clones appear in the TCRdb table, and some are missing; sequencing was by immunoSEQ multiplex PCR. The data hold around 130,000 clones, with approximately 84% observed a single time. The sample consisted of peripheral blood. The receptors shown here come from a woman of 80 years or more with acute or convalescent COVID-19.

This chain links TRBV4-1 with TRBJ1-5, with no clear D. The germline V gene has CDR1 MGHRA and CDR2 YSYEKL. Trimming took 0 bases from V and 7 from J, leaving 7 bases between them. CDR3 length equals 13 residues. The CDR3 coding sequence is TGCGCCAGCAGCCAAGACCAGGAACAGCCCCAGCATTTT. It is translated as CASSQDQEQPQHF.

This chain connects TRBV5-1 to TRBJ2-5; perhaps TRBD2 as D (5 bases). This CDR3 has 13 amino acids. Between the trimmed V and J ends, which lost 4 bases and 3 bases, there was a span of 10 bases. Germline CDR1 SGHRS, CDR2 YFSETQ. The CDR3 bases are TGCGCCAGCAGCCCAGGACTGAAAGAGACCCAGTACTTC. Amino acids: CASSPGLKETQYF. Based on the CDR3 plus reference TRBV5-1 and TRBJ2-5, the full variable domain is KAGVTQTPRYLIKTRGQQVTLSCSPISGHRSVSWYQQTPGQGLQFLFEYFSETQRNKGNFPGRFSGRQFSNSRSEMNVSTLELGDSALYLCASSPGLKETQYFGPGTRLLVL.

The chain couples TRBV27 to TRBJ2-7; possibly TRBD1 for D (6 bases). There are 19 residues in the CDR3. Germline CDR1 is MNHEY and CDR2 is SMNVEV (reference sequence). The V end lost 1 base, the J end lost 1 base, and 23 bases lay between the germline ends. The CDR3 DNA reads TGTGCCAGCAGTTTATTCAGTAAGTCCCGAACAGGGAAGTCCTACGAGCAGTACTTC. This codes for CASSLFSKSRTGKSYEQYF.

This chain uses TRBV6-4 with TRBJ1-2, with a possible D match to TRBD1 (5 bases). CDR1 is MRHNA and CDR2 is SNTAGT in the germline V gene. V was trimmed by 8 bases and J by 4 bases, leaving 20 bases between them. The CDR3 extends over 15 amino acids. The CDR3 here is CASRLGVGAAYGYTF. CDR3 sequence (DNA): TGTGCCAGCCGCCTAGGAGTAGGGGCAGCCTATGGCTACACCTTC.

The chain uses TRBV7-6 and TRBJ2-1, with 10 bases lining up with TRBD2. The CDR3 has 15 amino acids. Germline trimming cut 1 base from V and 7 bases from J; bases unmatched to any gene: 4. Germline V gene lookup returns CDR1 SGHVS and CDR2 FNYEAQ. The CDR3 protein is CASSLGSGGLNEQFF. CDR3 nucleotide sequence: TGTGCCAGCAGCTTAGGTAGCGGGGGGCTGAATGAGCAGTTCTTC.

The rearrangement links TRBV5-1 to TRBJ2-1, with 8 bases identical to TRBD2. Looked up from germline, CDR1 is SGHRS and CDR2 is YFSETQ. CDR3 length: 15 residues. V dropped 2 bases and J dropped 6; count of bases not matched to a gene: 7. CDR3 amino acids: CASSLGSGAINEQFF. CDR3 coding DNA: TGCGCCAGCAGCTTAGGTAGCGGGGCCATCAATGAGCAGTTCTTC.

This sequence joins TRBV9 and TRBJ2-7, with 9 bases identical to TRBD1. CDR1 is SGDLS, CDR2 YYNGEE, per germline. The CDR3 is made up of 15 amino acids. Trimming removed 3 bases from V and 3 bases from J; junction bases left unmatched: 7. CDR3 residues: CASSGGQGFVYEQYF. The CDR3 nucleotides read TGTGCCAGCAGCGGGGGACAGGGTTTCGTCTACGAGCAGTACTTC.

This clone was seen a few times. The CDR3 sequence is CASSPLAGYQETQYF. The CDR3 region has the DNA TGTGCCAGCAGCCCCCTGGCGGGGTACCAAGAGACCCAGTACTTC. The chain joins TRBV9 to TRBJ2-5, with a possible D match to TRBD2 (6 bases). The CDR3 covers 15 residues. The germline V and J ends were trimmed by 4 bases and 0 bases, with 13 bases remaining between them. CDR1 is SGDLS, CDR2 YYNGEE, per germline.

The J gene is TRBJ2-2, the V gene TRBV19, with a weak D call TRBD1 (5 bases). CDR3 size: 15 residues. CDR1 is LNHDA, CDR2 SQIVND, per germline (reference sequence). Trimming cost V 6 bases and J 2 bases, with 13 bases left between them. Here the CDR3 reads CASSRQPTNTGELFF. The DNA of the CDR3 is TGTGCCAGTAGCCGACAGCCCACTAACACCGGGGAGCTGTTTTTT.

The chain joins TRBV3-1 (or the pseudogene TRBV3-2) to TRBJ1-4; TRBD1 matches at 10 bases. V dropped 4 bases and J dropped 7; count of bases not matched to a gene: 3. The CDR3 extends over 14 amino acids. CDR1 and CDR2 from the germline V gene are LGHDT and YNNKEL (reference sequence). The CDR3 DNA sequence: TGTGCCAGCAGCCGGGACAGGGGCGGTGAAAAACTGTTTTTT. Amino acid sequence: CASSRDRGGEKLFF.

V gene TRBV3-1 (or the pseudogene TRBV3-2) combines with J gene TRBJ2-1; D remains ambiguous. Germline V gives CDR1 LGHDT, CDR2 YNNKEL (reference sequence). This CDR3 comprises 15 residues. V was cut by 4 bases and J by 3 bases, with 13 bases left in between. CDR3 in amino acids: CASSPPNNLYNEQFF. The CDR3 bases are TGTGCCAGCAGCCCACCGAACAACCTCTACAATGAGCAGTTCTTC.

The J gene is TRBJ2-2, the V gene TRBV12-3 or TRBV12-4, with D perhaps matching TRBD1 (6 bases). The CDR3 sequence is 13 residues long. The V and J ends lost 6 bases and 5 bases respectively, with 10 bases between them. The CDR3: CASRETGTGELFF. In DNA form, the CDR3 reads TGTGCCAGCAGAGAAACAGGGACCGGGGAGCTGTTTTTT.

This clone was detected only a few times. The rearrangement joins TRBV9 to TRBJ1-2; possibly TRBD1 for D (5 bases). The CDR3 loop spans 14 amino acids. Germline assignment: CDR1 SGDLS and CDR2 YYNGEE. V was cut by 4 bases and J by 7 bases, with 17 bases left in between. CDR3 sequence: CASSRFGGVVGYTF. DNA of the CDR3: TGTGCCAGCAGCCGATTTGGGGGGGTAGTTGGCTACACCTTC.

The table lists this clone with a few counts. The CDR3 here is CAWNLGQGLDEQYF. CDR3 nucleotide sequence: TGTGCCTGGAACCTTGGACAGGGTCTGGACGAGCAGTACTTC. The chain couples TRBV30 to TRBJ2-7; TRBD1 matches at 8 bases. Germline CDR1 reads GTSNPN; CDR2 reads SVGIG (reference sequence). V trimming: 4 bases; J trimming: 5 bases; junction bases outside the gene matches: 10. This CDR3 is 14 amino acids long.

CDR3 sequence: CASSPDRDTEAFF. The DNA for the CDR3 is TGTGCCAGCAGTCCGGACAGGGACACTGAAGCTTTCTTT. The chain uses TRBV12-3 or TRBV12-4 and TRBJ1-1; 8 bases agree with TRBD1. This CDR3 region has 13 residues. The J segment lost 3 bases and the V segment lost 5 bases, leaving 2 bases of the junction unmatched.

CDR3 region: CSASLRLAVTETQYF. The CDR3 DNA sequence: TGCAGTGCTAGTCTCAGACTAGCGGTGACGGAGACCCAGTACTTC. This rearrangement joins TRBV20-1 to TRBJ2-5; 9 nucleotides match TRBD2. This CDR3 has 15 residues. V gave up 3 bases and J gave up 5 bases; unmatched junction bases: 10. Germline V gives CDR1 DFQATT, CDR2 SNEGSKA (reference sequence).

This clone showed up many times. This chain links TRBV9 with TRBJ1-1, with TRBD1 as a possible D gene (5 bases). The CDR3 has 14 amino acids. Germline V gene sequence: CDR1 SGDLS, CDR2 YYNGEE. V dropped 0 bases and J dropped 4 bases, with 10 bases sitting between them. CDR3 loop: CASSVDGGSTEAFF. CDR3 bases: TGTGCCAGCAGCGTAGACGGGGGATCCACTGAAGCTTTCTTT. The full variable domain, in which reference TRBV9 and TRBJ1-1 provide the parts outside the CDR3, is DSGVTQTPKHLITATGQRVTLRCSPRSGDLSVYWYQQSLDQGLQFLIQYYNGEERAKGNILERFSAQQFPDLHSELNLSSLELGDSALYFCASSVDGGSTEAFFGQGTRLTVV.

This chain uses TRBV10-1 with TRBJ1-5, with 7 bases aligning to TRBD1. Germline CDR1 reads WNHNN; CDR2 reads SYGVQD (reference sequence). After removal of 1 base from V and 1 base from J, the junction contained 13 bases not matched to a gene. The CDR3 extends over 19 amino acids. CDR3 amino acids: CASSEYQSGDRESNQPQHF. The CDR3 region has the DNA TGCGCCAGCAGTGAGTATCAGTCGGGAGACAGGGAAAGCAATCAGCCCCAGCATTTT.

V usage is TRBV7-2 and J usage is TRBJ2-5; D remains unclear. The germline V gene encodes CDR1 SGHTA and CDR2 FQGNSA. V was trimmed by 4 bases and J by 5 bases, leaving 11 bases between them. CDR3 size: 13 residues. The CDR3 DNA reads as TGTGCCAGCAGCTCGAGAACCCGGGAGACCCAGTACTTC. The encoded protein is CASSSRTRETQYF.

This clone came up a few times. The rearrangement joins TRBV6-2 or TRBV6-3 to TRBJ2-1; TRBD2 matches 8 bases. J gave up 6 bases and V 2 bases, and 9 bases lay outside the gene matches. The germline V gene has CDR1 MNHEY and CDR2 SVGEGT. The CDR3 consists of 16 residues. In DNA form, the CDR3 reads TGTGCCAGCAGTTACACGGGACTAGTTGGTTTCAATGAGCAGTTCTTC. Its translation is CASSYTGLVGFNEQFF.

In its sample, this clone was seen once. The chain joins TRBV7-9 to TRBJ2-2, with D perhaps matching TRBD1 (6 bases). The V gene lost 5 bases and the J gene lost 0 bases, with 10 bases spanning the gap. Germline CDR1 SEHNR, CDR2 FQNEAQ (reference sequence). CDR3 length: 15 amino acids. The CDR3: CASSETGTNTGELFF. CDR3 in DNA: TGTGCCAGCAGCGAGACAGGAACGAACACCGGGGAGCTGTTTTTT.

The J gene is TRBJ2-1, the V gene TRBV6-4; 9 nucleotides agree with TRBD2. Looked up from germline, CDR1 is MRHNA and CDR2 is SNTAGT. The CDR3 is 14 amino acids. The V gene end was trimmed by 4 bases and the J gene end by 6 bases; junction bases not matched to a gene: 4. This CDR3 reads CASSASGNGNEQFF. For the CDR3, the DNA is TGTGCCAGCAGTGCTAGCGGGAACGGCAATGAGCAGTTCTTC.

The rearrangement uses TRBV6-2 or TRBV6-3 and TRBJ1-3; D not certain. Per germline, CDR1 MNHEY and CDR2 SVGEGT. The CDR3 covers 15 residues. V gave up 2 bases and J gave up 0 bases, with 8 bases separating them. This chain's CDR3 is CASSYARHSGNTIYF. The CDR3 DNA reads TGTGCCAGCAGTTACGCCAGACACTCTGGAAACACCATATATTTT.

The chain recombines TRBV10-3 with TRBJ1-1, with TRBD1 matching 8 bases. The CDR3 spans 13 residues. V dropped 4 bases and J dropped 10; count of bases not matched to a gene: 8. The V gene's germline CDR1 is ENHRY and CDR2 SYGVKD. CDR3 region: CAISGRSTGAAFF. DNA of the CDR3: TGTGCCATCAGTGGGAGATCGACAGGGGCAGCTTTCTTT.